One and the same sample provided the 15 T cell receptor beta chains below, sequenced in a study of blood T cell repertoires in COVID-19. Clones were read by immunoSEQ multiplex PCR, and TCRdb kept only the in-frame ones, dropping some. In the table there are hundreds of thousands of clones, about 90% of which are singletons. The specimen sequenced was peripheral blood. All receptors derive from a man aged 18 to 30 with active or convalescent COVID-19.

This clone was observed a handful of times. The chain carries TRBV5-5 and TRBJ2-7; 8 bases agree with TRBD2. The CDR3 is 15 residues long. CDR1 is SGHKS and CDR2 is YYEKEE in the germline V gene (reference sequence). With 0 bases clipped from V and 1 base from J, the junction kept 3 bases outside the gene matches. The CDR3 here is CASSLVGTRSYEQYF. DNA of the CDR3: TGTGCCAGCAGCTTGGTCGGGACTAGATCCTACGAGCAGTACTTC. The complete variable domain, with remaining parts taken from reference TRBV5-5 and TRBJ2-7, reads DAGVTQSPTHLIKTRGQQVTLRCSPISGHKSVSWYQQVLGQGPQFIFQYYEKEERGRGNFPDRFSARQFPNYSSELNVNALLLGDSALYLCASSLVGTRSYEQYFGPGTRLTVT.

This clone has just one count. The chain employs TRBV27 and TRBJ2-2; the D gene is possibly TRBD2 (5 bases). The CDR3 is made up of 15 amino acids. The germline V and J ends were trimmed by 4 bases and 3 bases, with 12 bases remaining between them. Germline assignment: CDR1 MNHEY and CDR2 SMNVEV (reference sequence). CDR3 nucleotide sequence: TGTGCCAGCAGTTCGGGAAGTTTACACACCGGGGAGCTGTTTTTT. Translation: CASSSGSLHTGELFF.

This chain links TRBV10-3 with TRBJ1-6, with D possibly matching TRBD1 (5 bases). CDR3 length equals 16 residues. CDR1 is ENHRY, CDR2 SYGVKD, per germline. V was shortened by 0 bases and J by 8 bases, with 14 bases between the two germline ends. The CDR3 nucleotides read TGTGCCATCAGTGAGTCGAGGGTCCCGGGGGATTCACCCCTCCACTTT. This translates into CAISESRVPGDSPLHF.

The rearrangement uses TRBV29-1 and TRBJ1-3; D not resolved. V lost 3 bases and J lost 0, with 6 bases in between. The germline V gene encodes CDR1 SQVTM and CDR2 ANQGSEA. CDR3 length: 13 residues. DNA of the CDR3: TGCAGCGTTGACAGTAACTCTGGAAACACCATATATTTT. Protein: CSVDSNSGNTIYF.

This sequence joins TRBV19 and TRBJ1-3; no definite D call. V was pared by 1 base and J by 2 bases, with 12 bases between. The germline CDR1 and CDR2 sequences are LNHDA and SQIVND (reference sequence). CDR3 length: 16 residues. CDR3 residues: CASSIGHGFAGNTIYF. In DNA, the CDR3 is TGTGCCAGTAGTATAGGTCACGGGTTCGCTGGAAACACCATATATTTT.

The sample holds a few counts of this clone. The J gene is TRBJ1-2, the V gene TRBV5-4; D may be TRBD1 (6 bases). Trimming took 2 bases from V and 4 from J, leaving 9 bases between them. The CDR3 loop spans 13 amino acids. Germline V gene data show CDR1 as SGHNT and CDR2 as YYREEE (reference sequence). In nucleotides, the CDR3 is TGTGCCAGCAGCTTAGGACAGTCCTATGGCTACACCTTC. This translates into CASSLGQSYGYTF.

This chain uses TRBV2 with TRBJ1-1, with D perhaps matching TRBD1 (5 bases). The CDR3 is made up of 12 amino acids. The germline V and J ends were trimmed by 1 base and 10 bases, with 10 bases remaining between them. CDR1 and CDR2 (germline): SNHLY, FYNNEI. CDR3 coding DNA: TGTGCCAGCAGTGAAGGGCAGGGTTTAGCTTTCTTT. Translation: CASSEGQGLAFF.

The chain couples TRBV4-3 to TRBJ1-4; 9 bases agree with TRBD1. The CDR3 extends over 17 amino acids. Trimming at V came to 4 bases and at J to 3 bases, leaving 9 bases not matched to a gene. Germline V gives CDR1 LGHNA, CDR2 YSLEER. CDR3 nucleotide sequence: TGCGCCAGCAGCCCGGACAGGGGCGGATTGTCTAATGAAAAACTGTTTTTT. This translates into CASSPDRGGLSNEKLFF.

This clone has a handful of counts. The chain is built from TRBV5-1 and TRBJ2-3; 8 nucleotides agree with TRBD1. From germline, CDR1 is SGHRS and CDR2 YFSETQ. The CDR3 sequence is 15 residues long. The trim removed 2 bases at V and 2 bases at J, leaving 4 bases unmatched. Here the CDR3 DNA reads TGCGCCAGCAGCTTTACAGGGGGGAACACAGATACGCAGTATTTT. Its translation is CASSFTGGNTDTQYF.

The chain couples TRBV2 to TRBJ2-1, with 9 bases lining up with TRBD2. Germline trimming cut 7 bases from V and 5 bases from J; bases unmatched to any gene: 9. The CDR3 runs 15 residues. Germline V gives CDR1 SNHLY, CDR2 FYNNEI. The chain's CDR3 is CASMGGRATDNEQFF. The CDR3 DNA sequence: TGTGCCAGCATGGGCGGGAGGGCCACCGACAATGAGCAGTTCTTC. The full variable domain, completed using reference TRBV2 and TRBJ2-1, is EPEVTQTPSHQVTQMGQEVILRCVPISNHLYFYWYRQILGQKVEFLVSFYNNEISEKSEIFDDQFSVERPDGSNFTLKIRSTKLEDSAMYFCASMGGRATDNEQFFGPGTRLTVL.

To note about this clone: Germline and junction disagree at one end, which may indicate a read error. The CDR3 nucleotides read TGTGCCAGCAGCCTGGGACAGACTGGCATCTTT. Translation: CASSLGQTGIF. J is TRBJ1-1 and V is TRBV11-2; 7 bases match TRBD1. The CDR3 is 11 residues long. Germline CDR1 SGHAT, CDR2 FQNNGV.

The chain is built from TRBV7-9 and TRBJ2-2; weak D call: TRBD1 (5 bases). CDR3 length equals 13 residues. V gave up 5 bases and J gave up 7 bases, with 11 bases separating them. Looked up from germline, CDR1 is SEHNR and CDR2 is FQNEAQ (reference sequence). DNA for the CDR3: TGTGCCAGCAGCCCTAGGGGCGACGGGGAGCTGTTTTTT. Amino acids: CASSPRGDGELFF.

This rearrangement joins TRBV11-2 to TRBJ2-1; D gene uncertain. Germline V gene data show CDR1 as SGHAT and CDR2 as FQNNGV. This CDR3 spans 14 amino acids. V was trimmed by 4 bases and J by 8 bases, leaving 15 bases between them. Written as DNA, the CDR3 is TGTGCCAGCAGCTCGATCGAGAGGAACGATGAGCAGTTCTTC. Translated: CASSSIERNDEQFF.

The rearrangement joins TRBV5-1 to TRBJ2-2; TRBD1 is a possible D gene (5 bases). V lost 1 base to trimming and J lost 3 bases, with 13 bases between them. This CDR3 contains 16 residues. CDR1 is SGHRS and CDR2 is YFSETQ in the germline V gene. CDR3 sequence reads: CASSLNLAGHTGELFF. The CDR3 bases are TGCGCCAGCAGCTTGAATTTGGCAGGGCACACCGGGGAGCTGTTTTTT.

The genes are TRBV2 and TRBJ2-1; 8 positions match TRBD2. Looked up from germline, CDR1 is SNHLY and CDR2 is FYNNEI. CDR3 length: 14 residues. The V and J ends lost 6 bases and 9 bases, in that order; junction bases with no gene match: 10. CDR3 nucleotide sequence: TGTGCCAGCAGCGAACAGCGGGAGTGGGCTGAGCAGTTCTTC. It specifies CASSEQREWAEQFF.